The T cell receptor (beta chain) described here comes from a study of blood T cell repertoires in COVID-19. Whole-study context: Samples came from the United States, Italy and Spain, spanning acute and convalescent COVID-19.

Here immunoSEQ multiplex PCR was the method, and the copy in TCRdb shows in-frame clones only, minus some. The sample includes 45,000 to 55,000 clones, less than 85% of them seen just once. Germline V gene lookup returns CDR1 MDHEN and CDR2 SYDVKM. The CDR3 is 14 residues long. V was pared by 2 bases and J by 6 bases, with 11 bases between. The chain has TRBV28 and TRBJ1-3; a weak D match, TRBD1 (6 bases). Sequenced material: peripheral blood. This TCR derives from a human donor in a cohort sampled during active COVID-19. The DNA of the CDR3 is TGTGCCAGCAGTTTAAGACAGGCGATAAACACCATATATTTT. Amino acid sequence: CASSLRQAINTIYF.